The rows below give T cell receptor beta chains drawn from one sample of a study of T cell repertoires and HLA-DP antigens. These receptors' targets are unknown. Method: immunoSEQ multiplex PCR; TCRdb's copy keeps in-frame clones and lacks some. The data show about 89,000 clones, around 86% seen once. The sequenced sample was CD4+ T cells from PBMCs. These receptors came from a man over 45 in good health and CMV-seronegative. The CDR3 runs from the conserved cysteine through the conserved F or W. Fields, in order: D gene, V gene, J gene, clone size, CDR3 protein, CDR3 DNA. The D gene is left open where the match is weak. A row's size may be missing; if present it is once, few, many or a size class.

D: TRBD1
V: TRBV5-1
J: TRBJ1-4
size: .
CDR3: CASSLGGGSEKLFF
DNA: TGCGCCAGCAGCTTGGGAGGGGGCAGTGAAAAACTGTTTTTT

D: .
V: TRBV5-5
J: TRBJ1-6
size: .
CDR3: CASSVSGISNSPLHF
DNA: TGTGCCAGCAGCGTCTCCGGGATAAGTAATTCACCCCTCCACTTT

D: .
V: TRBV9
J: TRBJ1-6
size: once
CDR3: CASSVSPDLGVYNSPLHF
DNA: TGTGCCAGCAGCGTATCCCCAGATTTGGGTGTATATAATTCACCCCTCCACTTT

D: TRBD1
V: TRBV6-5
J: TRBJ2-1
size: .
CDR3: CASSEQGAWNEQFF
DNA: TGTGCCAGCAGTGAACAGGGGGCGTGGAATGAGCAGTTCTTC

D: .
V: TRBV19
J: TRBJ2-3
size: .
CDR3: CASMGAGWTDTQYF
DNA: TGTGCCAGTATGGGGGCAGGCTGGACAGATACGCAGTATTTT

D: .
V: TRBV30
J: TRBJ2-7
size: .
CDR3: CAWRWGGRYEQYF
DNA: TGTGCCTGGAGATGGGGGGGCCGGTACGAGCAGTACTTC

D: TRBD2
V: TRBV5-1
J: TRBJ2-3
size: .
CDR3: CASSPGLAGGTPSTDTQYF
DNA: TGCGCCAGCAGCCCGGGACTAGCGGGAGGGACCCCTAGCACAGATACGCAGTATTTT

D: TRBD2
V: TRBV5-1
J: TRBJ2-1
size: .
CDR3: CASSPGLAGHNEQFF
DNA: TGCGCCAGCAGCCCTGGACTAGCGGGCCACAATGAGCAGTTCTTC

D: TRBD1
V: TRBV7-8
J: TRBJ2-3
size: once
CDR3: CASSLDRGSTDTQYF
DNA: TGTGCCAGCAGCTTAGACAGGGGAAGCACAGATACGCAGTATTTT

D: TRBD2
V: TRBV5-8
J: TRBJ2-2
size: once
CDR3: CASSFLTSGRAQNTGELFF
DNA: TGTGCCAGCAGCTTCTTGACTAGCGGGAGGGCCCAGAACACCGGGGAGCTGTTTTTT

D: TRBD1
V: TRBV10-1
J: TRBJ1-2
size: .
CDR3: CASRKIIRTGQEGYTF
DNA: TGCGCCAGCAGAAAAATCATCCGGACAGGGCAGGAAGGCTACACCTTC

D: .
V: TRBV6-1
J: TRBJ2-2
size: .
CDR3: CASTSRSANTGELFF
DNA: TGTGCCAGCACCTCGCGAAGCGCGAACACCGGGGAGCTGTTTTTT

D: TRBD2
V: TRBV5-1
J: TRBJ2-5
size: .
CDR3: CASSLRLASWETQYF
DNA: TGCGCCAGCAGCTTGCGACTAGCATCTTGGGAGACCCAGTACTTC

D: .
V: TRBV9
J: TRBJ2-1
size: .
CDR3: CASSVNSYNEQFF
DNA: TGTGCCAGCAGCGTTAACTCCTACAATGAGCAGTTCTTC

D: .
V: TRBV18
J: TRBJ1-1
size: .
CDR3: CASSASSGGSTEAFF
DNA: TGTGCCAGCTCAGCGTCATCGGGGGGATCCACTGAAGCTTTCTTT

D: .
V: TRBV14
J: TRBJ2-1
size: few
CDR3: CASSQEGDRNPYNEQFF
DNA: TGTGCCAGCAGCCAAGAGGGGGACCGTAATCCCTACAATGAGCAGTTCTTC

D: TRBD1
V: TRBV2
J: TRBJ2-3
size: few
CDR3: CASSGQGWGTDTQYF
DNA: TGTGCCAGCAGCGGACAGGGGTGGGGCACAGATACGCAGTATTTT

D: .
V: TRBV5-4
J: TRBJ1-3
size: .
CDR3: CASSREGGTRNTIYF
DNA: TGTGCCAGCAGCCGTGAGGGAGGGACCCGAAACACCATATATTTT

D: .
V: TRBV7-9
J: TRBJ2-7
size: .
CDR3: CASSLGSGYEQYF
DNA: TGTGCCAGCAGCTTAGGTAGCGGCTACGAGCAGTACTTC

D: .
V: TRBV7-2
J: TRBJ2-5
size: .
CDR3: CASSISGLYQETQYF
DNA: TGTGCCAGCAGCATAAGCGGGTTATACCAAGAGACCCAGTACTTC

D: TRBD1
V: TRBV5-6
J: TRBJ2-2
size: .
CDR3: CASSLMTGGLGDTGELFF
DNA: TGTGCCAGCAGCCTCATGACAGGGGGCTTAGGAGACACCGGGGAGCTGTTTTTT

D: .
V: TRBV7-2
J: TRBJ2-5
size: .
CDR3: CASSYSRIETQYF
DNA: TGTGCCAGCAGCTACTCCCGAATAGAGACCCAGTACTTC

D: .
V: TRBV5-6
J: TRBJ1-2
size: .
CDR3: CASSYGPNNYGYTF
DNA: TGTGCCAGCAGTTACGGACCGAATAACTATGGCTACACCTTC

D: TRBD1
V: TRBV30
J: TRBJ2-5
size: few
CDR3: CAWSGWDRVQETQYF
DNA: TGTGCCTGGAGTGGGTGGGACAGGGTTCAAGAGACCCAGTACTTC

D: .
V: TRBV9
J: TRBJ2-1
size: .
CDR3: CASSCNSVNEQFF
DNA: TGTGCCAGCAGTTGTAACTCCGTCAATGAGCAGTTCTTC

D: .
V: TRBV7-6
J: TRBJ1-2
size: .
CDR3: CASSPVRGGYTF
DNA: TGTGCCAGCAGCCCAGTCAGGGGAGGCTACACCTTC

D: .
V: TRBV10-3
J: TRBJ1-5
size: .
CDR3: CAISDQGRNQPQHF
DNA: TGTGCCATCAGTGATCAGGGACGCAATCAGCCCCAGCATTTT

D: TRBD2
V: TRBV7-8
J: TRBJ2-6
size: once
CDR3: CASSSELAGPSGANVLTF
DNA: TGTGCCAGCAGCTCCGAACTAGCGGGTCCCTCTGGGGCCAACGTCCTGACTTTC

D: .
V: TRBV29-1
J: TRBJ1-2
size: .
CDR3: CSVVALPNYGYTF
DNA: TGCAGCGTTGTGGCCCTTCCGAACTATGGCTACACCTTC

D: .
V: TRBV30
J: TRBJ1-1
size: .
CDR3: CAWRGWGPSTEAFF
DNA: TGTGCCTGGAGGGGGTGGGGGCCTAGCACTGAAGCTTTCTTT

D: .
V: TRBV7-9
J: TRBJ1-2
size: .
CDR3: CASSSRTVFGYTF
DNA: TGTGCCAGCAGCTCCCGGACAGTTTTTGGCTACACCTTC

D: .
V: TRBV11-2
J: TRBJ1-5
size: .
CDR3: CASSLYVGQPQHF
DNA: TGTGCCAGCAGCTTATACGTTGGCCAGCCCCAGCATTTT

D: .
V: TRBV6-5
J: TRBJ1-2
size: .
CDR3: CATLSQGGTYGYTF
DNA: TGTGCCACTCTTTCGCAGGGAGGAACCTATGGCTACACCTTC

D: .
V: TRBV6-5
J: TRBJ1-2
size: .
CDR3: CASSYLAGGYGYTF
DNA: TGTGCCAGCAGTTACCTCGCGGGGGGATATGGCTACACCTTC

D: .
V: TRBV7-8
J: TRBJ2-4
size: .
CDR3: CASSLEGRAKNIQYF
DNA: TGTGCCAGCAGCTTAGAAGGGCGAGCCAAAAACATTCAGTACTTC

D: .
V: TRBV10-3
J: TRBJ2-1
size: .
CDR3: CAISEGGFSYNEQFF
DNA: TGTGCCATCAGTGAAGGCGGTTTCTCCTACAATGAGCAGTTCTTC

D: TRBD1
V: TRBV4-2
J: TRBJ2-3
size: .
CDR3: CASSSRQGADTQYF
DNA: TGTGCCAGCAGCTCCCGACAGGGTGCAGATACGCAGTATTTT

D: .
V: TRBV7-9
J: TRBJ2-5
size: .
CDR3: CASSLALGAQETQYF
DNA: TGTGCCAGCAGCTTAGCGCTTGGGGCCCAAGAGACCCAGTACTTC

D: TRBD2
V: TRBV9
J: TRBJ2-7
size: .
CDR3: CASSVGTSGSYEQYF
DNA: TGTGCCAGCAGCGTTGGGACTAGCGGGAGCTACGAGCAGTACTTC

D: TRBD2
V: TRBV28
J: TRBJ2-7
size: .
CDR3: CASSFSGTSLPPPAYEQYF
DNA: TGTGCCAGCAGTTTCAGCGGGACTAGCTTACCCCCCCCCGCGTACGAGCAGTACTTC

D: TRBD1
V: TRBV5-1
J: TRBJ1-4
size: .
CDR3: CASSLGDTGDAEKLFF
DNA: TGCGCCAGCAGCTTGGGGGATACAGGGGATGCGGAAAAACTGTTTTTT

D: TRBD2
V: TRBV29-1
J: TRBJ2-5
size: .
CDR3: CSVRLAGVQETQYF
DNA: TGCAGCGTTCGACTAGCTGGGGTCCAAGAGACCCAGTACTTC

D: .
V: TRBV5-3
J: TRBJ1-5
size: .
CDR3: CARSPRRGKQPQHF
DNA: TGTGCCAGAAGCCCTCGGAGGGGCAAACAGCCCCAGCATTTT

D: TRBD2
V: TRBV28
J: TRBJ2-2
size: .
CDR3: CASTLTSGSGTGELFF
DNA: TGTGCCAGCACTTTAACTAGCGGGAGTGGGACCGGGGAGCTGTTTTTT

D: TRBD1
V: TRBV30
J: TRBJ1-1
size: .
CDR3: CAWTQGGEAFF
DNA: TGTGCCTGGACGCAGGGGGGTGAAGCTTTCTTT

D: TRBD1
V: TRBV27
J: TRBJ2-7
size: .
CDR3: CASSPQGIPLEQYF
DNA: TGTGCCAGCAGTCCACAGGGGATCCCTCTCGAGCAGTACTTC

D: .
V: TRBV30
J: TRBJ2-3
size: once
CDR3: CAWSPKAVDTQYF
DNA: TGTGCCTGGAGTCCTAAAGCAGTAGATACGCAGTATTTT

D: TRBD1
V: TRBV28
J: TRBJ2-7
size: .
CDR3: CASSRDRVSNEQYF
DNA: TGTGCCAGCAGCCGGGACAGGGTTTCAAACGAGCAGTACTTC

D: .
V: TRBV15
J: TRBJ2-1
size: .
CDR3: CATSRDIGGHEQFF
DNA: TGTGCCACCAGCAGAGATATTGGGGGTCATGAGCAGTTCTTC

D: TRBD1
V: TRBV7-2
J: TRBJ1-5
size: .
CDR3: CASSLVGTGYQPQHF
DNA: TGTGCCAGCAGCTTAGTAGGGACAGGGTATCAGCCCCAGCATTTT

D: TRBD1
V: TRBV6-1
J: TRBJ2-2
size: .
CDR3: CASSTGTGGTGELFF
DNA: TGTGCCAGCAGTACCGGGACAGGGGGAACCGGGGAGCTGTTTTTT

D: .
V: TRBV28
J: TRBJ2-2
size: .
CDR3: CASKRGTGELFF
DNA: TGTGCCAGTAAGAGGGGCACCGGGGAGCTGTTTTTT

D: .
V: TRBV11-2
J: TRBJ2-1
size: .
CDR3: CASSPGAGSYNEQFF
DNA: TGTGCCAGCAGCCCAGGAGCGGGCTCCTACAATGAGCAGTTCTTC